The 28 T cell receptor beta chains reported below all come from one sample, sequenced in a study of identical twins (dated by TCRdb to 2015 to 2016). Libraries were prepared through 5' RACE. Sequencing instrument: Illumina HiSeq 2000. TCRdb reran the public reads through fastp at Q25 and MiXCR, keeping productive beta chains. All rows with the same CDR3 protein become a single entry with the most common DNA and genes. Here the sample has around 200,000 distinct CDR3 sequences; around 9.6% occur a single time. Roughly 5% of the sample is taken by the ten largest. Sequencing was performed on memory (CD45RO+) T cells sorted from blood. Explained via the paper, the cell subset or site label denotes: CD45RO+ enriched T cells. The origin of the receptors is a woman younger than 35 in good health.

This chain joins TRBV7-2 and TRBJ2-5; 7 nucleotides match TRBD2. V shed 2 bases, J shed 4 bases, and the junction held 4 bases outside the gene matches. This CDR3 region has 14 residues. Germline V gene sequence: CDR1 SGHTA, CDR2 FQGNSA. CDR3 DNA: TGTGCCAGCAGCTTAACGGGAGGAGGAGAGACCCAGTACTTC. Its translation is CASSLTGGGETQYF.

This chain links TRBV3-1 with TRBJ2-5; TRBD2 aligns across 7 bases. The junction had 7 bases not matched to a gene; V was cut back by 4 bases and J by 2 bases. CDR3 size: 15 residues. CDR1 LGHDT and CDR2 YNNKEL come from the germline V gene (reference sequence). The CDR3 DNA follows: TGTGCCAGCAGCCCGCTGACTAGCCAACAAGAGACCCAGTACTTC. The encoded protein is CASSPLTSQQETQYF.

This clonotype was seen repeatedly, ten times or more. The J gene is TRBJ2-2, the V gene TRBV12-3 or TRBV12-4, with 8 positions matching TRBD1. V dropped 6 bases and J dropped 3; count of bases not matched to a gene: 6. This CDR3 has 15 residues. CDR3 sequence (DNA): TGTGCCAGCAGCACCACAGGGGGATACACCGGGGAGCTGTTTTTT. The encoded protein is CASSTTGGYTGELFF.

V is TRBV25-1 and J is TRBJ2-2, with D hard to call. The CDR3 is 12 residues long. V was trimmed by 5 bases and J by 8 bases, leaving 9 bases between them. In germline, CDR1 is MGHDK, CDR2 SYGVNS. The CDR3 sequence: CASSLPVGELFF. The CDR3 nucleotides read TGTGCCAGCAGTTTACCCGTTGGGGAGCTGTTTTTT.

This clonotype was seen a few times. The chain employs TRBV3-1 and TRBJ2-2, with a weak D call TRBD2 (5 bases). V shed 1 base and J shed 3 bases, with 9 bases lying between them. In germline, CDR1 is LGHDT, CDR2 YNNKEL (reference sequence). The CDR3 has 15 residues. CDR3 region: CASSQAGVDTGELFF. CDR3 DNA: TGTGCCAGCAGCCAAGCCGGGGTCGACACCGGGGAGCTGTTTTTT.

This clonotype was counted many times. This chain joins TRBV10-3 and TRBJ2-7; the D gene is possibly TRBD1 (6 bases). CDR1 and CDR2 (germline): ENHRY, SYGVKD. The CDR3 contains 13 residues. V dropped 4 bases and J dropped 0 bases, with 7 bases sitting between them. The CDR3 loop reads CAISGTDSYEQYF. The CDR3 DNA sequence: TGTGCCATCAGTGGGACAGACTCCTACGAGCAGTACTTC.

In this sample, this clonotype turned up a few times. The chain is built from TRBV6-2 or TRBV6-3 and TRBJ1-5; the D is unclear. Trimming shortened V by 8 bases and J by 1 base, and 12 bases separated the two germline ends. Germline V gives CDR1 MNHEY, CDR2 SVGEGT. The CDR3 extends over 14 amino acids. The CDR3 protein is CASCSRSSNQPQHF. CDR3 in DNA: TGTGCCAGCTGTTCGCGGTCGAGCAATCAGCCCCAGCATTTT.

The table lists this clonotype with many counts. The chain uses TRBV7-9 and TRBJ2-2, with D unresolved. The length of the CDR3 is 11 residues. The V gene's germline CDR1 is SEHNR and CDR2 FQNEAQ (reference sequence). V shed 7 bases and J shed 5 bases, with 5 bases lying between them. CDR3 in amino acids: CASTHTGELFF. CDR3 nucleotide sequence: TGTGCCAGCACCCATACCGGGGAGCTGTTTTTT.

This rearrangement joins TRBV12-3 or TRBV12-4 to TRBJ2-3; D is unclear. V was trimmed by 3 bases and J by 0 bases, leaving 16 bases between them. The CDR3 spans 17 residues. CDR3 region: CASSLGDSFSSTDTQYF. The CDR3 DNA is TGTGCCAGCAGTTTGGGCGATAGCTTTTCTAGCACAGATACGCAGTATTTT.

The chain carries TRBV11-2 and TRBJ1-1; D might be TRBD1 (5 bases). The CDR3 totals 15 residues. The germline V and J ends were trimmed by 5 bases and 3 bases, with 16 bases remaining between them. Germline lookup yields CDR1 SGHAT and CDR2 FQNNGV. CDR3 residues: CASSAWTGRDTEAFF. The CDR3 nucleotides are TGTGCCAGCAGCGCTTGGACGGGGCGGGACACTGAAGCTTTCTTT.

This clonotype was counted ten times or more. The rearrangement links TRBV2 to TRBJ1-1, with D perhaps TRBD1 (5 bases). CDR1 and CDR2 (germline): SNHLY, FYNNEI. With 6 bases removed from V and 5 bases from J, the gap between germline ends came to 13 bases. This CDR3 has 13 residues. The CDR3 region has the DNA TGTGCCAGCAGAGTGGGGGTGTTGACTGAAGCTTTCTTT. Its translation: CASRVGVLTEAFF. The complete variable domain, with remaining parts taken from reference TRBV2 and TRBJ1-1, reads EPEVTQTPSHQVTQMGQEVILRCVPISNHLYFYWYRQILGQKVEFLVSFYNNEISEKSEIFDDQFSVERPDGSNFTLKIRSTKLEDSAMYFCASRVGVLTEAFFGQGTRLTVV.

J is TRBJ2-7 and V is TRBV7-2; TRBD2 agrees at 12 bases. The CDR3 is made up of 15 amino acids. The germline CDR1 and CDR2 sequences are SGHTA and FQGNSA. The V segment lost 5 bases and the J segment 3 bases; nucleotides outside the gene matches: 5. The CDR3: CASSPSGRGIYEQYF. The CDR3 nucleotides are TGTGCCAGCAGCCCTAGCGGGAGGGGGATCTACGAGCAGTACTTC.

The chain employs TRBV11-2 and TRBJ2-7; D possibly corresponds to TRBD2 (6 bases). The CDR3 contains 13 residues. V lost 4 bases to trimming and J lost 7 bases, with 14 bases between them. The V gene's germline CDR1 is SGHAT and CDR2 FQNNGV. The CDR3 DNA is TGTGCCAGCAGCTCGGGGACTGCTGCGGAGCAGTACTTC. The encoded protein is CASSSGTAAEQYF.

This clonotype was found many times. V and J are TRBV10-3 and TRBJ1-2; 12 bases line up with TRBD1. Germline V gene data show CDR1 as ENHRY and CDR2 as SYGVKD. CDR3 length equals 15 residues. After removal of 0 bases from V and 6 bases from J, the junction contained 2 bases not matched to a gene. CDR3 bases: TGTGCCATCAGTGAGTCCCGGGACAGGGGGCATGGCTACACCTTC. This encodes CAISESRDRGHGYTF.

CDR3 amino acids: CSALRLTSTDTQYF. In DNA, the CDR3 is TGCAGTGCTCTCCGATTAACAAGCACAGATACGCAGTATTTT. The chain has TRBV20-1 and TRBJ2-3, with unresolved D. CDR1 and CDR2 from the germline V gene are DFQATT and SNEGSKA (reference sequence). The germline V and J ends were trimmed by 5 bases and 0 bases, with 12 bases remaining between them. The CDR3 has 14 amino acids.

Notes on this clonotype: Just one base apart from a much larger clone, this may be a read error. The chain has TRBV5-6 and TRBJ2-1, with D tentatively TRBD2 (7 bases). Trimming pared 1 base from V and 6 bases from J, leaving 20 bases between. The CDR3 spans 17 residues. From germline, CDR1 is SGHDT and CDR2 YYEEEE. The CDR3 nucleotides are TGTGCCAGCAGCTTGTTGGGGGGGCAGGCCCCCTTCAATGAGCAGTTCTTC. Translation gives CASSLLGGQAPFNEQFF. The whole variable domain, filled in from reference TRBV5-6 and TRBJ2-1, reads DAGVTQSPTHLIKTRGQQVTLRCSPKSGHDTVSWYQQALGQGPQFIFQYYEEEERQRGNFPDRFSGHQFPNYSSELNVNALLLGDSALYLCASSLLGGQAPFNEQFFGPGTRLTVL.

This clonotype turned up a few times. The chain uses TRBV4-3 and TRBJ2-5; D call uncertain. Germline V gives CDR1 LGHNA, CDR2 YSLEER. The CDR3 runs to 14 residues. Between the trimmed V and J ends, which lost 1 base and 2 bases, there was a span of 8 bases. CDR3 region: CASSQALQQETQYF. The CDR3 DNA is TGCGCCAGCAGCCAAGCCCTACAGCAAGAGACCCAGTACTTC.

A few counts support this clonotype. The chain carries TRBV5-1 and TRBJ1-5; 7 bases align to TRBD1. V gave up 4 bases and J gave up 1 base; unmatched junction bases: 8. CDR1 and CDR2 (germline): SGHRS, YFSETQ. The length of the CDR3 is 16 residues. The CDR3 DNA reads as TGCGCCAGCAGCCCCGGGGAGGGGGCAAGCAATCAGCCCCAGCATTTT. It yields the protein CASSPGEGASNQPQHF.

The chain employs TRBV18 and TRBJ1-1; 9 bases are a match to TRBD1. CDR1 is KGHSH, CDR2 LQKENI, per germline. The CDR3 length is 16 residues. V trimming: 3 bases; J trimming: 5 bases; junction bases outside the gene matches: 10. In DNA, the CDR3 is TGTGCCAGCTCACCCTCTAACGGACAGGGGTTGACTGAAGCTTTCTTT. Translation gives CASSPSNGQGLTEAFF.

There are a few counts of this clonotype. V is TRBV7-9 and J is TRBJ2-6, with 11 bases matching TRBD2. Per the germline V gene, CDR1 is SEHNR and CDR2 is FQNEAQ (reference sequence). This CDR3 is 14 amino acids long. DNA for the CDR3: TGTGCGGGACTAGCGGTAGGATGGGCCAACGTCCTGACTTTC. Protein product: CAGLAVGWANVLTF.

The chain joins TRBV7-8 to TRBJ2-3; D not resolved. V was clipped by 0 bases and J by 2 bases, with 15 bases between them. This CDR3 region has 17 residues. Germline values: CDR1 SGHVS, CDR2 FQNEAQ. In nucleotides, the CDR3 is TGTGCCAGCAGCTTAGCGGACGGCGGCTCGAACACAGATACGCAGTATTTT. Translated, it gives CASSLADGGSNTDTQYF.

This clonotype was found a few times. J is TRBJ1-2 and V is TRBV20-1; D uncertain. This CDR3 has 14 residues. Germline V lookup: CDR1 DFQATT, CDR2 SNEGSKA (reference sequence). V dropped 3 bases and J dropped 0 bases, with 11 bases sitting between them. The CDR3 DNA sequence: TGCAGTGCTAGTCATCCGGGCACTAACTATGGCTACACCTTC. Amino acid sequence: CSASHPGTNYGYTF.

On this clonotype: A read error may produce the germline difference seen at one junction end. The chain links TRBV6-5 to TRBJ1-6; weak D call: TRBD1 (5 bases). CDR1 MNHEY and CDR2 SVGAGI come from the germline V gene. CDR3 length: 12 residues. CDR3 nucleotides: TGTGCCAGCGGGCGGGGGGATTCACCCCTCCGCTTT. Translated: CASGRGDSPLRF.

V gene TRBV7-3 combines with J gene TRBJ2-1; 13 bases line up with TRBD2. The CDR3 is 18 residues long. V trimming: 5 bases; J trimming: 2 bases; junction bases outside the gene matches: 9. Germline assignment: CDR1 SGHTA and CDR2 FQGTGA. In DNA, the CDR3 is TGTGCCAGCAGCCCCGGGACTAGCGGGGCTAACCCCTACAATGAGCAGTTCTTC. Translating it yields CASSPGTSGANPYNEQFF.

This clonotype was counted many times. The chain joins TRBV7-8 to TRBJ2-5; D is uncertain. Trimming left V 1 base short and J 2 bases short, with 5 bases between. The germline V gene has CDR1 SGHVS and CDR2 FQNEAQ. The CDR3 length is 13 residues. The CDR3 region is CASSLGLQETQYF. CDR3 DNA sequence: TGTGCCAGCAGCTTAGGTCTGCAAGAGACCCAGTACTTC.

This clonotype was recorded a few times. The chain is built from TRBV6-1 and TRBJ1-2; 9 positions match TRBD1. From germline, CDR1 is MNHNS and CDR2 SASEGT. The CDR3 sequence is 16 residues long. Germline trimming cut 5 bases from V and 7 bases from J; bases unmatched to any gene: 14. The CDR3 here is CASSRTVGQGLGGYTF. Here the CDR3 DNA reads TGTGCCAGCAGTCGTACAGTGGGACAGGGTTTGGGTGGCTACACCTTC.

This sequence joins TRBV3-1 and TRBJ2-2, with D perhaps TRBD2 (5 bases). Germline loops: CDR1 LGHDT, CDR2 YNNKEL (reference sequence). CDR3 size: 14 residues. Between the trimmed V and J ends, which lost 2 bases and 8 bases, there was a span of 12 bases. The CDR3 DNA follows: TGTGCCAGCAGCCAAAGCGGTATACTAGGGGAGCTGTTTTTT. This encodes CASSQSGILGELFF. Variable domain in full (rest from reference TRBV3-1 and TRBJ2-2): DTAVSQTPKYLVTQMGNDKSIKCEQNLGHDTMYWYKQDSKKFLKIMFSYNNKELIINETVPNRFSPKSPDKAHLNLHINSLELGDSAVYFCASSQSGILGELFFGEGSRLTVL.

The gene calls are TRBV7-2 and TRBJ1-1; D gene unclear. Trimming pared 5 bases from V and 0 bases from J, leaving 16 bases between. Looked up from germline, CDR1 is SGHTA and CDR2 is FQGNSA. CDR3 length: 16 residues. As DNA, the CDR3 is TGTGCCAGCAGCCGGAATCCGACATTCCTGAACACTGAAGCTTTCTTT. Its translation: CASSRNPTFLNTEAFF.